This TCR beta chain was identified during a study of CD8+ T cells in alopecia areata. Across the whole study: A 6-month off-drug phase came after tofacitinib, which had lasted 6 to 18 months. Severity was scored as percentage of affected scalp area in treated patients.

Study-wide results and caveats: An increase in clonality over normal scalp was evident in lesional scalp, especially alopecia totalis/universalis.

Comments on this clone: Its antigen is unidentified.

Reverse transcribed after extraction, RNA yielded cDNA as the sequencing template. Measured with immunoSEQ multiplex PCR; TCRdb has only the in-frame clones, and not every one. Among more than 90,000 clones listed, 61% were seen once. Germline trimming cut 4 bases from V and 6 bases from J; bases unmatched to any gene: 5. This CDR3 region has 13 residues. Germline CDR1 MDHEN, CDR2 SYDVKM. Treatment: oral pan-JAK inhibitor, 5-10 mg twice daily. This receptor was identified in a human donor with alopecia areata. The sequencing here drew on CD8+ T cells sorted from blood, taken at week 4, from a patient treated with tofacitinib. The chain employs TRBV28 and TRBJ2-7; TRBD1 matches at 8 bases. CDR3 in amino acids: CASSSATGAEQYF. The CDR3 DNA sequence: TGTGCCAGCAGTTCCGCGACAGGGGCCGAGCAGTACTTC.